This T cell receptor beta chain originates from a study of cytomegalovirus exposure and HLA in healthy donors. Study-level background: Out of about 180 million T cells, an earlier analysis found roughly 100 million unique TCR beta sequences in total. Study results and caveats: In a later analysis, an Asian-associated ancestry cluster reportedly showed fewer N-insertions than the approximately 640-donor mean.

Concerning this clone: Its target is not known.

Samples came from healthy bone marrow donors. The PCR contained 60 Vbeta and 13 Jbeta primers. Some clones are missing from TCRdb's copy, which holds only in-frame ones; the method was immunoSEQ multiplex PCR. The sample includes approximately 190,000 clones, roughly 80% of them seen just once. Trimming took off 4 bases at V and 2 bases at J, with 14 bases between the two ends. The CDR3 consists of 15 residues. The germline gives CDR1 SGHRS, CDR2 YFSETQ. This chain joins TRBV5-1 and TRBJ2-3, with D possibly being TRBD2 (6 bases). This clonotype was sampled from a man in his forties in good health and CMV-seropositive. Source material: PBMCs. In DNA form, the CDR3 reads TGCGCCAGCAGCGGGGGGATCGAGGACACAGATACGCAGTATTTT. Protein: CASSGGIEDTDTQYF. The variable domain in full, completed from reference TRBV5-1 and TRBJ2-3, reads KAGVTQTPRYLIKTRGQQVTLSCSPISGHRSVSWYQQTPGQGLQFLFEYFSETQRNKGNFPGRFSGRQFSNSRSEMNVSTLELGDSALYLCASSGGIEDTDTQYFGPGTRLTVL.